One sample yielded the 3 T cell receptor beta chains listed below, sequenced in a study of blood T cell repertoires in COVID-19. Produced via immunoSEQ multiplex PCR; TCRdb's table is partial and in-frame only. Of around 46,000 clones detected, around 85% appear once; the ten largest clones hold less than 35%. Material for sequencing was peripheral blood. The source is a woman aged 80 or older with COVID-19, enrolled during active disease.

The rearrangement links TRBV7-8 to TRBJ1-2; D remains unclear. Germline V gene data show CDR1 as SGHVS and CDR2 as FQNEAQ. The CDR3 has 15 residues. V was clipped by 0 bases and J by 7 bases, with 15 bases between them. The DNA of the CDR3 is TGTGCCAGCAGCTTAGCGGTTGGAGGGTCCAGTGGCTACACCTTC. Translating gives CASSLAVGGSSGYTF.

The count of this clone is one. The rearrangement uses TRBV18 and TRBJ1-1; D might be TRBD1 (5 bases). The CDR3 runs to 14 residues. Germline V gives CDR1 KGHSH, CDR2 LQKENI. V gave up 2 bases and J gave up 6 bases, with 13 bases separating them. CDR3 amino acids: CASSPGGKGSEAFF. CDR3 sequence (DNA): TGTGCCAGCTCACCAGGGGGGAAGGGATCTGAAGCTTTCTTT.

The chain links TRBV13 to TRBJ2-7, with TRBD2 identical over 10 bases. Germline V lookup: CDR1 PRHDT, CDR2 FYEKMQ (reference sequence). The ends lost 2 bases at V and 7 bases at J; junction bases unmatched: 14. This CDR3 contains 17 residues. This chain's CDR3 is CASSLNWTSGGRLEQYF. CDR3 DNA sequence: TGTGCCAGCAGCTTAAATTGGACTAGCGGCGGTAGGCTGGAGCAGTACTTC.